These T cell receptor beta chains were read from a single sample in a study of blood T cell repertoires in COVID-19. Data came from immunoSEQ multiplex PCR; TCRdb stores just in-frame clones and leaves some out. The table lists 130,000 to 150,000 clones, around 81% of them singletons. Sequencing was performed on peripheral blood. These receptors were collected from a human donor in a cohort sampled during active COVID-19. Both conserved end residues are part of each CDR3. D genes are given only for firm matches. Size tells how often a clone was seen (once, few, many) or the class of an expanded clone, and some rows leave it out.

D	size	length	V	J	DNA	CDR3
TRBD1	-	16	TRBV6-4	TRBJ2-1	TGTGCCAGCAGTGACTCCCGGGACAGGGGGTACAATGAGCAGTTCTTC	CASSDSRDRGYNEQFF
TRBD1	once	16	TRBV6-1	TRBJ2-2	TGTGCCAGCAGTGAATTAAGGGCAGGGGGCACCGGGGAGCTGTTTTTT	CASSELRAGGTGELFF
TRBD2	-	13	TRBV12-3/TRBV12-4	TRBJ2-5	TGTGCCAGCAGTTTAATGGGGGGGGAGACCCAGTACTTC	CASSLMGGETQYF
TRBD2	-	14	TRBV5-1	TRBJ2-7	TGCGCCAGCAGCTTGACTAGCGGGAGATACGAGCAGTACTTC	CASSLTSGRYEQYF
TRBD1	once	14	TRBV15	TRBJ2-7	TGTGCCACCAGCACCGGACAGGGCACCTACGAGCAGTACTTC	CATSTGQGTYEQYF
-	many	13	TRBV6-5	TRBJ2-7	TGTGCCAGCAGTTACTTGAGCGGCTACGAGCAGTACTTC	CASSYLSGYEQYF
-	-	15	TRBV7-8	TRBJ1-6	TGTGCCAGCAGCTTAGGAGGCCCCCAAAATTCACCCCTCCACTTT	CASSLGGPQNSPLHF
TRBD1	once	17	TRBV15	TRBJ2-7	TGTGCCACCAGCAGAGCTCCTTCGACAGGGAACCCCTACGAGCAGTACTTC	CATSRAPSTGNPYEQYF
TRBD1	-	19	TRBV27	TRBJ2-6	TGTGCCAGCAGTTCAAAGGGTAGGGGGCTAGGGTCTGGGGCCAACGTCCTGACTTTC	CASSSKGRGLGSGANVLTF
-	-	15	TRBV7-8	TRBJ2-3	TGTGCCAGCAGCTTAGGACTTTACTCCACAGATACGCAGTATTTT	CASSLGLYSTDTQYF
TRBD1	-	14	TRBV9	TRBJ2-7	TGTGCCAGCAGCGTAGGACAGGGAAACTACGAGCAGTACTTC	CASSVGQGNYEQYF
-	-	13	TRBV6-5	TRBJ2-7	TGTGCCAGCAACAGTGGATCAAAAACCGAGCAGTACTTC	CASNSGSKTEQYF
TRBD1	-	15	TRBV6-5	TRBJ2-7	TGTGCCAGCAGAGACAGGACAGGGGGATCCTACGAGCAGTACTTC	CASRDRTGGSYEQYF
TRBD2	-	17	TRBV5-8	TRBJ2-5	TGTGCCAGCAGCCTAGCGGGGACATCGGGGGGCCAAGAGACCCAGTACTTC	CASSLAGTSGGQETQYF
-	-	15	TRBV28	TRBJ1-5	TGTGCCAGCAGTCCGTCGGGGGGTAAAAATCAGCCCCAGCATTTT	CASSPSGGKNQPQHF
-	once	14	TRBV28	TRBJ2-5	-	CASSTSGGGETQYF
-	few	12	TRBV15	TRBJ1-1	TGTGCCACCAGCGGCCAGAACACTGAAGCTTTCTTT	CATSGQNTEAFF
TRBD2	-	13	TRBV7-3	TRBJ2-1	TGTGCCAGCAGCACACTAGCGGTAGGGGAGCAGTTCTTC	CASSTLAVGEQFF
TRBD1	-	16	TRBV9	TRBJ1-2	TGTGCCAGCAGCGTAGGCCTACAGGGGACAAGCTATGGCTACACCTTC	CASSVGLQGTSYGYTF
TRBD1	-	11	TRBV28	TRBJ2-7	TGTGCCAGCACCTTGACAGGGAAGCAGTACTTC	CASTLTGKQYF
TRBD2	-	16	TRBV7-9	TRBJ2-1	TGTGCCAGCAGCCCGGGACTAGCGGGAGGGCCGGTTGAGCAGTTCTTC	CASSPGLAGGPVEQFF
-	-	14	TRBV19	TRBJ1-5	TGTGCCAGTAGGACCCCCAGGGGCGATCAGCCCCAGCATTTT	CASRTPRGDQPQHF
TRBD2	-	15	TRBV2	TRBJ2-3	TGTGCCAGCAGAACGGGACTAGGGGCGTTGGATACGCAGTATTTT	CASRTGLGALDTQYF
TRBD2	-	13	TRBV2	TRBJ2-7	TGTGCCAGCAGTTTCAGCGGGAGTGCCGAGCAGTACTTC	CASSFSGSAEQYF
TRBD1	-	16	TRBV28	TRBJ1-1	TGTGCCAGCACCCCTGGAGGGGGCGGATTGCACACTGAAGCTTTCTTT	CASTPGGGGLHTEAFF
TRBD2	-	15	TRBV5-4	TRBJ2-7	TGTGCCAGCAGCTCTGGGACTAGCGGCTCCTACGAGCAGTACTTC	CASSSGTSGSYEQYF
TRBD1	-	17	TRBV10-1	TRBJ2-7	TGCGCCAGCAGTATTCCGGGCGGGACAGGGGAAGGAAACGAGCAGTACTTC	CASSIPGGTGEGNEQYF
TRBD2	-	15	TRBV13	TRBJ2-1	TGTGCCAGCAGCCTGGGGACTAGCGGGGGAACTGAGCAGTTCTTC	CASSLGTSGGTEQFF
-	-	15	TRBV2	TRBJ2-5	TGTGCCAGCTCCGGGGGTCACTCCCGTGGGGAGACCCAGTACTTC	CASSGGHSRGETQYF
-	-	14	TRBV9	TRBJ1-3	TGTGCCAGCAGCTCACAGAGCTCTGGAAACACCATATATTTT	CASSSQSSGNTIYF
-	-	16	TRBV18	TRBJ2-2	TGTGCCAGCTCACCGGCTGGTCGAGGGAGGACCGGGGAGCTGTTTTTT	CASSPAGRGRTGELFF
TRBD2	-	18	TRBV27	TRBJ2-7	TGTGCCAGCAGACGTTACTCCGGGACTAGCGGGAACAGCTACGAGCAGTACTTC	CASRRYSGTSGNSYEQYF
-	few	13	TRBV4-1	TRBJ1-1	TGCGCCAGCAGCCAAGAGTTGGGGCCTCGGGCTTTCTTT	CASSQELGPRAFF
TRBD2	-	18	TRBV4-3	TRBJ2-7	TGCGCCAGCAGCCAAGATTTCGGTTATGGCGGGAGGTCCTACGAGCAGTACTTC	CASSQDFGYGGRSYEQYF
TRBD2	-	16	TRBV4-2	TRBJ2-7	TGTGCCAGCAGCCAAGTTTTTGAACTAGCGGGGGAGGTGCAGTACTTC	CASSQVFELAGEVQYF
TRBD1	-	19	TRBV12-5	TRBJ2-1	TGTGCTAGTGGTTTCGAGGACCTCGCCGGGGACAGGGTCGGCAATGAGCAGTTCTTC	CASGFEDLAGDRVGNEQFF
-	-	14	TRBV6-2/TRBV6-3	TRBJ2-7	TGTGCCAGCAGTTACTCGGCACAGTCCTACGAGCAGTACTTC	CASSYSAQSYEQYF
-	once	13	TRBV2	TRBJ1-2	TGTGCCAGGCCGACTTCCTATTCGGGGGGCTACACCTTC	CARPTSYSGGYTF
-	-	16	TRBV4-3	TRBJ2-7	TGCGCCAGCAGCCCCGACCAGGTGTTGATACCCTACGAGCAGTACTTC	CASSPDQVLIPYEQYF
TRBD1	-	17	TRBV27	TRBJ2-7	TGTGCCAGCCCCCTTCCCGGGACAGGACCCTATGGCGACGAGCAGTACTTC	CASPLPGTGPYGDEQYF
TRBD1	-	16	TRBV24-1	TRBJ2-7	TGTGCCACCAGTGATGGACAGGGGCCGATGCCATACGAGCAGTACTTC	CATSDGQGPMPYEQYF
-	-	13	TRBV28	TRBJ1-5	TGTGCCAGCACCAGGGATTTAAATCAGCCCCAGCATTTT	CASTRDLNQPQHF
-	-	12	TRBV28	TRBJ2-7	TGTGCCAGCACCAAAACTCCCGCCCCTCCGTACTTC	CASTKTPAPPYF
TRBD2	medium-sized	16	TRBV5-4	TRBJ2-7	TGTGCCAGCAGCAGTGGACTAGCGGGAGTTCTCGGGGAGCAGTACTTC	CASSSGLAGVLGEQYF
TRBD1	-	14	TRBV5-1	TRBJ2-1	TGCGCCAGCAGCTTGGATGGGACAGGGATTGAGCAGTTCTTC	CASSLDGTGIEQFF
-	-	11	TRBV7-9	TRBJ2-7	TGTGCCAGCAGCCAACGGGACGAGCAGTACTTC	CASSQRDEQYF
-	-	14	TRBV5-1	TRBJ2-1	TGCGCCAGCAGCTTGGAGGACAGCTACAATGAGCAGTTCTTC	CASSLEDSYNEQFF
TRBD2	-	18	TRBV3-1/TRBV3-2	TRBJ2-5	TGTGCCAGCAGCCAAGGTTCTAGCGGGAGTTCCCCTTTAGGGACCCAGTACTTC	CASSQGSSGSSPLGTQYF
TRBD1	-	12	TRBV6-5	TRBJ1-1	TGTGCCAGCAGTTCCCGACAGGGCAGAGCTTTCTTT	CASSSRQGRAFF
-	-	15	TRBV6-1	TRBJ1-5	TGTGCCAGCAGTGAAGTGGCAGGGATGGATCAGCCCCAGCATTTT	CASSEVAGMDQPQHF
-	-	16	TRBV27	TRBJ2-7	TGTGCCAGCAGTTCCCGGGGGGCGGACGTAAACTACGAGCAGTACTTC	CASSSRGADVNYEQYF
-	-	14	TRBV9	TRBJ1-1	TGTGCCAGCAGCGTAGAATCCATGAACACTGAAGCTTTCTTT	CASSVESMNTEAFF
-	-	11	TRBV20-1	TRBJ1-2	TGCAGTGCTAAGCGTCCAGGGGGCTACACCTTC	CSAKRPGGYTF
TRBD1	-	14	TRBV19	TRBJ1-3	TGTGCCACAAGACAGGGGATCTCTGGAAACACCATATATTTT	CATRQGISGNTIYF
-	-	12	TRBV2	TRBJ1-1	TGTGCCAGCAGTGAGAGGAACACTGAAGCTTTCTTT	CASSERNTEAFF
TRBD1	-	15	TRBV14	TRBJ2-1	TGTGCCAGCAGCCAAGATTACGGGACAGGGGGCCCGATTATCTTC	CASSQDYGTGGPIIF
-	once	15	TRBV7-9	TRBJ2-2	TGTGCCAGCAGCTTATGGCGGGAGAACACCGGGGAGCTGTTTTTT	CASSLWRENTGELFF
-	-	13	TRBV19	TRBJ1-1	TGTGCCAGTAGTATAAAAGCGGGCACTGAAGCTTTCTTT	CASSIKAGTEAFF